The source of this T cell receptor (beta chain) is a study of blood T cell repertoires in COVID-19. Across the study: Italy, Spain and the United States were the sources of the convalescent and acute COVID-19 samples. Nucleic acid was either cDNA or gDNA, and it came from T cells, B-cell-depleted T cells, or PBMCs.

How the authors handled the data: How many nucleated cells were present was estimated from reference gene primer amplification. Produced via immunoSEQ multiplex PCR; TCRdb's table is partial and in-frame only. That table supplies the V and J calls and clone size; D and trimming were determined from the DNA. The repertoire includes tens of thousands of clones, about 80% of them detected once, and around a fifth sits in the top ten. Germline assignment: CDR1 KGHSH and CDR2 LQKENI. The CDR3 has 15 residues. The V end lost 5 bases, the J end lost 6 bases, and 19 bases lay between the germline ends. This clone was picked up a small number of times.

The rearrangement links TRBV18 to TRBJ1-1; D call uncertain. Material: peripheral blood. The TCR was taken from a woman aged 60 to 75 with acute or convalescent COVID-19. The CDR3 reads CASSTLNDQRAEAFF. DNA for the CDR3: TGTGCCAGCTCAACGTTGAACGATCAGAGGGCTGAAGCTTTCTTT.